The T cell receptor beta chain described here comes from a study of blood T cell repertoires in COVID-19. Overall study: Italy, Spain and the United States were the sources of the convalescent and acute COVID-19 samples. PBMCs, B-cell-depleted T cells, or T cells were the source of the cDNA or gDNA that made up the material.

The authors' processing: Estimates of nucleated cell counts were drawn from the amplification of reference gene primers. Generated by immunoSEQ multiplex PCR, the TCRdb table keeps only in-frame clones and is missing some. D and trimming come from the DNA, and the V and J calls and clone size come from that table. The profile shows 250,000 to 300,000 clones, about nine tenths of them singletons. This clonotype was sampled from a woman aged 40 to 50 who had recovered from COVID-19. The sample comprised peripheral blood.

CDR3 coding DNA: TGTGCCAGCAGTTTACCGGGGACAGGGTCGAGTGAGCAGTACTTC. Encoded protein: CASSLPGTGSSEQYF. The chain uses TRBV28 and TRBJ2-7; 9 nucleotides align to TRBD1. V was pared by 2 bases and J by 7 bases, with 9 bases of the junction left unmatched. The germline V gene has CDR1 MDHEN and CDR2 SYDVKM. This CDR3 has 15 residues.